The 28 T cell receptor beta chains in this list originate from one sample, sequenced in a study of shared clonotypes between healthy human individuals. Assay used: immunoSEQ multiplex PCR; TCRdb lists only in-frame clones, some missing. The sample holds over a million clones, around 78% seen once. Sequencing was carried out using memory CD4+ T cells from PBMCs. Subset specified: CD45RA-negative fraction. The source is a man younger than 30 in good health. Some clones in this sample may be carry-over from other donors' samples.

This sequence joins TRBV28 and TRBJ2-3; weak D call: TRBD2 (7 bases). The CDR3 has 17 amino acids. Per germline, CDR1 MDHEN and CDR2 SYDVKM. The germline V and J ends were trimmed by 6 bases and 0 bases, with 19 bases remaining between them. The CDR3 DNA follows: TGTGCCAGCAGACCTATCGGGGCGGGGGCCAGCACAGATACGCAGTATTTT. This sequence encodes CASRPIGAGASTDTQYF.

This clone occurred a few times. This sequence joins TRBV18 and TRBJ2-5; D is perhaps TRBD1 (5 bases). Germline values: CDR1 KGHSH, CDR2 LQKENI. This CDR3 region has 15 residues. V lost 6 bases to trimming and J lost 1 base, with 15 bases between them. The DNA for the CDR3 is TGTGCCAGCTCCGGAATGGGGCTTTTCCAAGAGACCCAGTACTTC. Protein: CASSGMGLFQETQYF. The full variable domain, its missing parts supplied by reference TRBV18 and TRBJ2-5, is NAGVMQNPRHLVRRRGQEARLRCSPMKGHSHVYWYRQLPEEGLKFMVYLQKENIIDESGMPKERFSAEFPKEGPSILRIQQVVRGDSAAYFCASSGMGLFQETQYFGPGTRLLVL.

This rearrangement joins TRBV5-1 to TRBJ2-2; D is perhaps TRBD1 (6 bases). The CDR3 covers 15 residues. Per the germline V gene, CDR1 is SGHRS and CDR2 is YFSETQ. V dropped 0 bases and J dropped 5 bases, with 11 bases sitting between them. The CDR3 DNA follows: TGCGCCAGCAGCTTGGGTGCAGGGGAGACCGGGGAGCTGTTTTTT. This codes for CASSLGAGETGELFF. Together with reference TRBV5-1 and TRBJ2-2, the CDR3 gives the full variable domain: KAGVTQTPRYLIKTRGQQVTLSCSPISGHRSVSWYQQTPGQGLQFLFEYFSETQRNKGNFPGRFSGRQFSNSRSEMNVSTLELGDSALYLCASSLGAGETGELFFGEGSRLTVL.

The J gene is TRBJ1-1, the V gene TRBV9; possible D gene TRBD1, 5 bases. CDR1 and CDR2 (germline): SGDLS, YYNGEE. V was cut by 2 bases and J by 1 base, with 9 bases left in between. The CDR3 is made up of 14 amino acids. The CDR3 protein is CASSVQGTNTEAFF. The CDR3 DNA is TGTGCCAGCAGCGTGCAGGGTACGAACACTGAAGCTTTCTTT.

This clone was found a few times. The rearrangement uses TRBV15 and TRBJ2-2, with a possible D match to TRBD2 (6 bases). The germline gives CDR1 LNHNV, CDR2 YYDKDF (reference sequence). There are 15 residues in the CDR3. Trimming shortened V by 7 bases and J by 5 bases, and 17 bases separated the two germline ends. The CDR3 DNA follows: TGTGCCACCATCCGAGGCGGGACTGAGACCGGGGAGCTGTTTTTT. Translated, it gives CATIRGGTETGELFF.

This clone was counted once. The chain joins TRBV7-8 to TRBJ2-7; 8 bases are shared with TRBD2. Germline V gene data show CDR1 as SGHVS and CDR2 as FQNEAQ. The CDR3 sequence is 14 residues long. After removal of 3 bases from V and 3 bases from J, the junction contained 4 bases not matched to a gene. CDR3 loop: CASSLREARYEQYF. As DNA, the CDR3 is TGTGCCAGCAGCTTGCGGGAGGCCCGCTACGAGCAGTACTTC. Using reference TRBV7-8 and TRBJ2-7 for the parts outside the CDR3, the full variable domain is GAGVSQSPRYKVAKRGQDVALRCDPISGHVSLFWYQQALGQGPEFLTYFQNEAQLDKSGLPSDRFFAERPEGSVSTLKIQRTQQEDSAVYLCASSLREARYEQYFGPGTRLTVT.

The V call is TRBV19, the J call TRBJ2-7, with 7 bases that match TRBD2. The CDR3 has 15 amino acids. Trimming took 5 bases from V and 3 from J; bases not matched to a gene: 10. Germline V gene data show CDR1 as LNHDA and CDR2 as SQIVND (reference sequence). The CDR3 spells CASSWAGLADYEQYF. The CDR3 coding sequence is TGTGCCAGTAGTTGGGCGGGGCTAGCGGACTACGAGCAGTACTTC.

V gene TRBV15 combines with J gene TRBJ2-1, with 9 bases identical to TRBD2. This CDR3 has 16 amino acids. CDR1 LNHNV and CDR2 YYDKDF come from the germline V gene (reference sequence). Trimming took 5 bases from V and 7 from J; bases not matched to a gene: 12. The CDR3: CATSGFSGRVENEQFF. For the CDR3, the DNA is TGTGCCACCAGCGGTTTTAGCGGGAGAGTGGAGAATGAGCAGTTCTTC.

The V gene is TRBV6-6, the J gene TRBJ2-3; weak D call: TRBD2 (5 bases). This CDR3 spans 14 amino acids. Looked up from germline, CDR1 is MNHNY and CDR2 is SVGAGI (reference sequence). The V gene lost 0 bases and the J gene lost 3 bases, with 7 bases spanning the gap. CDR3 loop: CASSYSDFTDTQYF. Here the CDR3 DNA reads TGTGCCAGCAGTTACTCGGACTTTACAGATACGCAGTATTTT.

V and J are TRBV5-1 and TRBJ2-2, with D perhaps matching TRBD1 (6 bases). Germline values: CDR1 SGHRS, CDR2 YFSETQ. V was shortened by 4 bases and J by 5 bases, with 12 bases between the two germline ends. The CDR3 has 14 amino acids. CDR3 in DNA: TGCGCCAGCAGCCCGGGACACTTTACCGGGGAGCTGTTTTTT. It translates to CASSPGHFTGELFF. Variable domain in full (rest from reference TRBV5-1 and TRBJ2-2): KAGVTQTPRYLIKTRGQQVTLSCSPISGHRSVSWYQQTPGQGLQFLFEYFSETQRNKGNFPGRFSGRQFSNSRSEMNVSTLELGDSALYLCASSPGHFTGELFFGEGSRLTVL.

The chain recombines TRBV28 with TRBJ2-7; 11 bases agree with TRBD2. The CDR3 has 15 amino acids. Looked up from germline, CDR1 is MDHEN and CDR2 is SYDVKM. V dropped 2 bases and J dropped 5; count of bases not matched to a gene: 5. For the CDR3, the DNA is TGTGCCAGCAGTTTAAGGACTAGCGGGTTCAACGAGCAGTACTTC. Its protein product is CASSLRTSGFNEQYF.

CDR3 sequence: CASRKSGRAPEQYF. The CDR3 nucleotides are TGTGCCAGCAGGAAAAGCGGGAGGGCCCCCGAGCAGTACTTC. The chain employs TRBV5-4 and TRBJ2-7; 10 nucleotides line up with TRBD2. The junction had 8 bases not matched to a gene; V was cut back by 5 bases and J by 6 bases. Germline V gene data show CDR1 as SGHNT and CDR2 as YYREEE (reference sequence). CDR3 length equals 14 residues.

This chain uses TRBV29-1 with TRBJ2-3; 14 bases align to TRBD2. CDR1 is SQVTM and CDR2 is ANQGSEA in the germline V gene. V was pared by 6 bases and J by 1 base, with 15 bases of the junction left unmatched. The CDR3 length is 19 residues. The CDR3, as DNA: TGCAGCGTCGTTAGGGGACTAGCGGGAGTTGCGGGGGGCACAGATACGCAGTATTTT. It is translated as CSVVRGLAGVAGGTDTQYF.

The V call is TRBV11-2, the J call TRBJ2-5, with 10 nucleotides matching TRBD1. The CDR3 runs 14 residues. The germline V gene encodes CDR1 SGHAT and CDR2 FQNNGV. V gave up 5 bases and J gave up 5 bases; unmatched junction bases: 5. The CDR3 is CASSLTGGVETQYF. CDR3 bases: TGTGCCAGCAGCCTGACAGGGGGCGTGGAGACCCAGTACTTC.

The chain is built from TRBV5-4 and TRBJ2-1, with TRBD2 matching 9 bases. Germline assignment: CDR1 SGHNT and CDR2 YYREEE (reference sequence). V dropped 3 bases and J dropped 3; count of bases not matched to a gene: 7. The CDR3 contains 16 residues. The CDR3 DNA reads TGTGCCAGCAGCTCTCGAGGTAGCGGGGGCTACAATGAGCAGTTCTTC. Encoded protein: CASSSRGSGGYNEQFF.

CDR3: CASEGYSYNEQFF. CDR3 nucleotides: TGTGCCAGCGAGGGGTACTCCTACAATGAGCAGTTCTTC. The chain recombines TRBV28 with TRBJ2-1; D possibly matches TRBD1 or TRBD2 (5 bases each). CDR1 MDHEN and CDR2 SYDVKM come from the germline V gene. The CDR3 is 13 residues long. Between the trimmed V and J ends, which lost 8 bases and 0 bases, there was a span of 8 bases.

The table lists this clone with a few counts. The V call is TRBV10-2, the J call TRBJ2-3; D may be TRBD2 (5 bases). CDR3 length equals 16 residues. V was clipped by 6 bases and J by 2 bases, with 18 bases between them. Germline CDR1 reads WSHSY; CDR2 reads SAAADI. The CDR3 reads CASSPTVSAITDTQYF. As DNA, the CDR3 is TGCGCCAGCAGCCCAACCGTTAGCGCGATCACAGATACGCAGTATTTT.

This clone occurred once. V is TRBV29-1 and J is TRBJ1-5; D not resolved. V gave up 5 bases and J gave up 4 bases, with 12 bases separating them. CDR3 length: 13 amino acids. The germline gives CDR1 SQVTM, CDR2 ANQGSEA. The CDR3 is CSVRGGENQPQHF. CDR3 nucleotides: TGCAGCGTTCGCGGCGGGGAGAATCAGCCCCAGCATTTT.

The gene calls are TRBV28 and TRBJ1-1, with D possibly matching TRBD1 (6 bases). CDR3 size: 14 residues. V was cut by 7 bases and J by 6 bases, with 18 bases left in between. CDR1 MDHEN and CDR2 SYDVKM come from the germline V gene. The CDR3 here is CASKLDRLSAEAFF. The DNA of the CDR3 is TGTGCCAGCAAACTTGACAGGCTTTCTGCTGAAGCTTTCTTT.

V is TRBV9 and J is TRBJ2-1, with a weak D call TRBD2 (6 bases). From germline, CDR1 is SGDLS and CDR2 YYNGEE. Trimming stripped 3 bases from V and 6 bases from J, with 22 bases between. This CDR3 comprises 17 residues. The CDR3 loop is CASSASERASGFNEQFF. For the CDR3, the DNA is TGTGCCAGCAGCGCCTCGGAGCGGGCGAGCGGGTTCAATGAGCAGTTCTTC.

This clone was counted only a few times. This chain joins TRBV2 and TRBJ2-4; 10 bases align to TRBD2. The V and J ends lost 8 bases and 13 bases, in that order; junction bases with no gene match: 8. Germline lookup yields CDR1 SNHLY and CDR2 FYNNEI. The CDR3 sequence is 12 residues long. The CDR3 loop reads CASGGSGRAQYF. Here the CDR3 DNA reads TGTGCCAGCGGGGGGAGCGGGAGGGCCCAGTACTTC. Variable domain in full (rest from reference TRBV2 and TRBJ2-4): EPEVTQTPSHQVTQMGQEVILRCVPISNHLYFYWYRQILGQKVEFLVSFYNNEISEKSEIFDDQFSVERPDGSNFTLKIRSTKLEDSAMYFCASGGSGRAQYFGAGTRLSVL.

The chain joins TRBV28 to TRBJ2-7; the match to TRBD2 covers 12 bases. Unmatched junction bases numbered 6, after V lost 5 bases and J lost 7 bases. The CDR3 extends over 14 amino acids. Per germline, CDR1 MDHEN and CDR2 SYDVKM. CDR3 protein: CASSGLAGGREQYF. The CDR3 bases are TGTGCCAGCAGTGGTCTAGCGGGAGGGCGGGAGCAGTACTTC.

This sequence joins TRBV28 and TRBJ1-2; D perhaps matches TRBD1 (6 bases). Germline V gives CDR1 MDHEN, CDR2 SYDVKM. The CDR3 is 16 amino acids. V dropped 1 base and J dropped 8 bases, with 20 bases sitting between them. CDR3 sequence (DNA): TGTGCCAGCAGTTTATCTATCACAGGGAAAAAGGTCGGCTACACCTTC. Translated, it gives CASSLSITGKKVGYTF.

Of note for this clone: This sample also contains other DNA sequences that code for the same CDR3. The chain combines TRBV29-1 with TRBJ2-3; weak D call: TRBD2 (6 bases). Trimming cost V 2 bases and J 3 bases, with 6 bases left between them. Germline-derived CDR1 and CDR2 are SQVTM and ANQGSEA. This CDR3 has 12 amino acids. CDR3 sequence reads: CSVERGTDTQYF. The CDR3 region has the DNA TGCAGCGTTGAACGGGGGACAGATACGCAGTATTTT.

Note on this clone: Being one base from a much bigger clone, this may be a read error. This sample includes further DNA sequences coding for the same CDR3. The chain joins TRBV5-1 to TRBJ1-4; D gene uncertain. The CDR3 runs to 14 residues. Germline loops: CDR1 SGHRS, CDR2 YFSETQ. Here the CDR3 reads CASSLTATNEKLFF. Written as DNA, the CDR3 is TGCGCCAGCAGCTTGACAGCAACTAATGAAAAACTGTTTTTC. Full variable domain (outside the CDR3, taken from reference TRBV5-1 and TRBJ1-4): KAGVTQTPRYLIKTRGQQVTLSCSPISGHRSVSWYQQTPGQGLQFLFEYFSETQRNKGNFPGRFSGRQFSNSRSEMNVSTLELGDSALYLCASSLTATNEKLFFGSGTQLSVL.

This clone was seen a few times. The same CDR3 also results from other DNA sequences found in this sample. The rearrangement joins TRBV20-1 to TRBJ2-2; D unresolved. From germline, CDR1 is DFQATT and CDR2 SNEGSKA (reference sequence). The V and J ends lost 5 bases and 5 bases respectively, with 6 bases between them. The CDR3 sequence is 11 residues long. CDR3 nucleotides: TGCAGTGCTCCCGGGACCGGGGAGCTGTTTTTT. This gives the protein CSAPGTGELFF.

The V gene is TRBV4-2, the J gene TRBJ2-3; 7 bases line up with TRBD2. The germline gives CDR1 LGHNA, CDR2 YNFKEQ. V was clipped by 0 bases and J by 3 bases; unmatched bases: 9. CDR3 length: 17 amino acids. The CDR3 is CASSQDRQRGGTDTQYF. CDR3 nucleotide sequence: TGTGCCAGCAGCCAAGATCGGCAGCGGGGCGGGACAGATACGCAGTATTTT.

The chain uses TRBV28 and TRBJ1-2, with 7 bases that match TRBD1. CDR1 and CDR2 (germline): MDHEN, SYDVKM. The CDR3 runs to 14 residues. V was pared by 5 bases and J by 6 bases, with 9 bases of the junction left unmatched. The CDR3 DNA reads as TGTGCCAGCAGTACGACAGGGCCCGGAAATGGCTACACCTTC. It codes for CASSTTGPGNGYTF.